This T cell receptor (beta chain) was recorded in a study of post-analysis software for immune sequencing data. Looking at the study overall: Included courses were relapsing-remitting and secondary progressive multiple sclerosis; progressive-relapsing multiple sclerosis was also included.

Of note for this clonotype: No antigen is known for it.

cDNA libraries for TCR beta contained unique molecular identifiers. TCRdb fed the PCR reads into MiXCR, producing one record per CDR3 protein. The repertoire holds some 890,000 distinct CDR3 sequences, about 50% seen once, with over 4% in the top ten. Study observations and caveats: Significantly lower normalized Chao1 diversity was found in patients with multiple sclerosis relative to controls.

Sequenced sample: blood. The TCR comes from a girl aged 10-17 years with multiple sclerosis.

In DNA form, the CDR3 reads TGCAGTGCTAATCCGCGGGGGATGTTCTTGATGGAGACCCAGTACTTC. Protein sequence: CSANPRGMFLMETQYF. The chain carries TRBV20-1 and TRBJ2-5; 7 bases line up with TRBD2. With 4 bases clipped from V and 5 bases from J, the junction kept 16 bases outside the gene matches. From germline, CDR1 is DFQATT and CDR2 SNEGSKA (reference sequence). The CDR3 totals 16 residues.